What follows are 14 T cell receptor beta chains derived from one specimen sequenced in a study of CD8+ T cells in alopecia areata. Noted treatment: oral pan-JAK inhibitor, 5-10 mg twice daily. RNA extraction and reverse transcription yielded cDNA as sequencing template. Assay: immunoSEQ multiplex PCR; the TCRdb copy retains only in-frame clones and omits some. The sample holds about 300,000 clones; roughly 64% are singletons and the top ten take more than 1.5%. The sample was CD4+ T cells sorted from blood, taken at week 24, from a patient treated with tofacitinib. The receptor source for this set is a human donor with alopecia areata.

In this sample, this clone turned up once. The chain combines TRBV6-5 with TRBJ2-7, with TRBD2 matching over 10 bases. The CDR3 contains 15 residues. V was pared by 2 bases and J by 4 bases, with 5 bases of the junction left unmatched. In germline, CDR1 is MNHEY, CDR2 SVGAGI. As DNA, the CDR3 is TGTGCCAGCAGTTACCCAGCGGGGGGGAAGTACGAGCAGTACTTC. Its translation: CASSYPAGGKYEQYF.

The J gene is TRBJ1-2, the V gene TRBV2; 7 bases map to TRBD1. Trimming cost V 6 bases and J 8 bases; bases outside gene matches: 15. Looked up from germline, CDR1 is SNHLY and CDR2 is FYNNEI. The CDR3 runs 15 residues. This CDR3 reads CASSPKRQGPGGYTF. CDR3 nucleotides: TGTGCCAGCAGCCCGAAACGACAGGGCCCTGGAGGCTACACCTTC.

This chain uses TRBV30 with TRBJ2-3, with D perhaps matching TRBD2 (6 bases). Trimming left V 1 base short and J 6 bases short, with 14 bases between. The CDR3 runs 14 residues. The germline CDR1 and CDR2 sequences are GTSNPN and SVGIG (reference sequence). The CDR3 loop reads CAWSEGGSGDTQYF. The CDR3 nucleotides read TGTGCCTGGAGTGAAGGAGGTAGCGGCGATACGCAGTATTTT.

This clone was seen a handful of times. The chain combines TRBV14 with TRBJ1-2; no reliable D call. This CDR3 has 17 residues. Germline assignment: CDR1 SGHDN and CDR2 FVKESK. Trimming stripped 4 bases from V and 1 base from J, with 19 bases between. DNA for the CDR3: TGTGCCAGCAGCCTTGGAAGTCGGGCCCCAATTAACTATGGCTACACCTTC. Residues: CASSLGSRAPINYGYTF.

The V call is TRBV6-5, the J call TRBJ2-4; no definite D call. Deletions cut 6 bases from V and 0 bases from J, with 9 bases between. This CDR3 has 14 residues. Germline values: CDR1 MNHEY, CDR2 SVGAGI. The CDR3: CASSPGSAKNIQYF. The CDR3, as DNA: TGTGCCAGCAGCCCTGGGTCAGCCAAAAACATTCAGTACTTC.

V usage is TRBV11-2 and J usage is TRBJ1-2; D is uncertain. The germline V and J ends were trimmed by 0 bases and 0 bases, with 5 bases remaining between them. There are 14 residues in the CDR3. Germline V gene lookup returns CDR1 SGHAT and CDR2 FQNNGV. The CDR3 reads CASSLDSANYGYTF. CDR3 DNA: TGTGCCAGCAGCTTAGACAGCGCTAACTATGGCTACACCTTC. Based on the CDR3 plus reference TRBV11-2 and TRBJ1-2, the full variable domain is EAGVAQSPRYKIIEKRQSVAFWCNPISGHATLYWYQQILGQGPKLLIQFQNNGVVDDSQLPKDRFSAERLKGVDSTLKIQPAKLEDSAVYLCASSLDSANYGYTFGSGTRLTVV.

This clone occurred a few times. The V gene is TRBV4-1, the J gene TRBJ2-4, with D possibly TRBD1 on 6 matching bases. This CDR3 comprises 15 residues. In germline, CDR1 is MGHRA, CDR2 YSYEKL. Deletions cut 6 bases from V and 6 bases from J, with 18 bases between. The CDR3 bases are TGCGCCAGCAGTGATCACGACAGGAAGGGAAACATTCAGTACTTC. Translating gives CASSDHDRKGNIQYF.

The chain is built from TRBV4-1 and TRBJ2-5; TRBD2 aligns across 11 bases. Per germline, CDR1 MGHRA and CDR2 YSYEKL. The V gene end was trimmed by 0 bases and the J gene end by 4 bases; junction bases not matched to a gene: 4. This CDR3 contains 16 residues. CDR3 in amino acids: CASSQDSGGARETQYF. The CDR3 DNA reads TGCGCCAGCAGCCAAGATAGCGGGGGGGCGAGAGAGACCCAGTACTTC.

J is TRBJ2-3 and V is TRBV12-5; D possibly uses TRBD1 or TRBD2 (5 bases each). V was trimmed by 6 bases and J by 6 bases, leaving 13 bases between them. CDR3 length equals 13 residues. Per germline, CDR1 LGHNT and CDR2 FRNRAP. The CDR3 region is CASGPRGSDTQYF. In DNA, the CDR3 is TGTGCTAGTGGCCCGAGGGGCTCCGATACGCAGTATTTT.

This clone appeared a few times. The chain links TRBV10-3 to TRBJ1-2; D remains ambiguous. The V gene lost 3 bases and the J gene lost 3 bases, with 11 bases spanning the gap. The CDR3 length is 14 residues. The germline V gene has CDR1 ENHRY and CDR2 SYGVKD. CDR3 region: CAISDARTDYGYTF. DNA for the CDR3: TGTGCCATCAGTGATGCCAGAACAGACTATGGCTACACCTTC.

The J gene is TRBJ1-4, the V gene TRBV7-6; the match to TRBD1 covers 7 bases. The ends lost 1 base at V and 8 bases at J; junction bases unmatched: 7. Germline CDR1 reads SGHVS; CDR2 reads FNYEAQ. The length of the CDR3 is 15 residues. CDR3 sequence: CASSLVEGALEKLFF. The CDR3 DNA follows: TGTGCCAGCAGCTTAGTGGAGGGGGCCCTCGAAAAACTGTTTTTT. The full variable domain, in which reference TRBV7-6 and TRBJ1-4 provide the parts outside the CDR3, is GAGVSQSPRYKVTKRGQDVALRCDPISGHVSLYWYRQALGQGPEFLTYFNYEAQQDKSGLPNDRFSAERPEGSISTLTIQRTEQRDSAMYRCASSLVEGALEKLFFGSGTQLSVL.

The chain links TRBV18 to TRBJ1-2; tentatively, D is TRBD1 (5 bases). CDR1 KGHSH and CDR2 LQKENI come from the germline V gene. Trimming left V 2 bases short and J 0 bases short, with 7 bases between. This CDR3 is built from 14 residues. In DNA, the CDR3 is TGTGCCAGCTCACCAGAAGGGGCTAACTATGGCTACACCTTC. Translated: CASSPEGANYGYTF.

The gene calls are TRBV7-2 and TRBJ2-1, with unresolved D. The CDR3 is made up of 13 amino acids. Germline CDR1 is SGHTA and CDR2 is FQGNSA. The germline V and J ends were trimmed by 1 base and 8 bases, with 9 bases remaining between them. In DNA form, the CDR3 reads TGTGCCAGCAGCTTAGATTTAAGCGATGAGCAGTTCTTC. The encoded protein is CASSLDLSDEQFF.

This clone has a single count. V gene TRBV15 combines with J gene TRBJ1-2; D is unclear. Per the germline V gene, CDR1 is LNHNV and CDR2 is YYDKDF (reference sequence). V shed 4 bases and J shed 7 bases, with 16 bases lying between them. This CDR3 is 14 amino acids long. The CDR3 region is CATSKTSGFGGYTF. The CDR3 nucleotides are TGTGCCACCAGCAAAACATCGGGATTCGGTGGCTACACCTTC.